The sequence of this T cell receptor (beta chain) was determined in a study of a mutant IDH1 vaccine in newly diagnosed glioma. A word on this clone: As yet, its antigen is unknown.

Trimming removed 2 bases from V and 5 bases from J, with 12 bases in between. The CDR3 sequence is 14 residues long. Germline V lookup: CDR1 MDHEN, CDR2 SYDVKM. Time point defined: week 47, end of study. What each vaccine dose contained was 300 ug of mutant IDH1 20-mer peptide, accompanied by topical imiquimod. Generated by immunoSEQ multiplex PCR, the TCRdb table keeps only in-frame clones and is missing some. Among approximately 100,000 clones, just under 90% were seen once, and the ten largest hold 0.7% to 0.95%. This sequence was found in a woman aged 50 to 65 with glioma. This sample comprised PBMCs, obtained from a glioma patient whose treatment included an IDH1 peptide vaccine. The chain links TRBV28 to TRBJ1-1, with D possibly TRBD1 on 5 matching bases. CDR3 sequence reads: CASSLPLGGTEAFF. The CDR3 DNA is TGTGCCAGCAGTTTACCCTTGGGGGGTACTGAAGCTTTCTTT.